These T cell receptor beta chains were read from a single sample in a study of T-cell memory formation after mild COVID-19. TCRdb reprocessed the 5' RACE reads with MiXCR, giving one entry per CDR3 protein. The sample carries 470,000 or so distinct CDR3 sequences, 15% to 20% recorded once. Sequenced input: PBMCs or a T cell subset sorted from them (not recorded which). Receptors were obtained from an adult woman who had mild COVID-19 (a few samples of this study predate the infection). Cell type and time point are not known. Both conserved end residues are part of each CDR3. Each record gives: J gene, V gene, D gene, clone size, CDR3 protein, CDR3 DNA. The D gene is left open where the match is weak. Size is stated for part of the rows, as once, few or many counts, or as a class when the clone is expanded.

J: TRBJ2-7; V: TRBV12-3/TRBV12-4; D: TRBD2; size: many; CDR3: CASSPGGGTYEQYF; DNA: TGTGCCAGCAGCCCCGGGGGGGGGACCTACGAGCAGTACTTC
J: TRBJ2-1; V: TRBV15; D: TRBD2; size: few; CDR3: CATSSSGSSYNEQFF; DNA: TGTGCCACCAGCAGTAGCGGGAGCTCCTACAATGAGCAGTTCTTC
J: TRBJ2-3; V: TRBV4-2; D: -; size: few; CDR3: CASSQETSQGDTQYF; DNA: TGTGCCAGCAGCCAAGAAACCTCACAGGGAGATACGCAGTATTTT
J: TRBJ2-1; V: TRBV12-3/TRBV12-4; D: TRBD2; size: -; CDR3: CASSPSGGANNEQFF; DNA: TGTGCCAGCAGCCCCAGCGGGGGGGCCAACAATGAGCAGTTCTTC
J: TRBJ2-5; V: TRBV20-1; D: -; size: few; CDR3: CSGSGQALETQYF; DNA: TGCAGTGGATCAGGGCAAGCATTGGAGACCCAGTACTTC
J: TRBJ1-6; V: TRBV12-3/TRBV12-4; D: -; size: -; CDR3: CASSAVRGSSSPLHF; DNA: TGTGCCAGCAGTGCCGTTAGGGGGAGTTCGTCACCCCTCCACTTT
J: TRBJ2-7; V: TRBV10-2; D: -; size: -; CDR3: CASTLGLRREQYF; DNA: TGCGCCAGCACCCTGGGTCTGAGGCGAGAGCAGTACTTC
J: TRBJ1-1; V: TRBV3-1; D: TRBD1; size: many; CDR3: CASSPLGQGGTEAFF; DNA: TGTGCCAGCAGCCCCTTGGGACAGGGGGGCACTGAAGCTTTCTTT
J: TRBJ2-1; V: TRBV6-5; D: TRBD2; size: -; CDR3: CASSRYSGGEQFF; DNA: TGTGCCAGCAGCCGGTATAGCGGGGGGGAGCAGTTCTTC
J: TRBJ1-2; V: TRBV2; D: TRBD1; size: -; CDR3: CASSAGQLFRYTF; DNA: TGTGCCAGCAGTGCGGGACAGCTATTCCGCTACACCTTC
J: TRBJ2-1; V: TRBV5-5; D: -; size: -; CDR3: CASSLVLNNEQFF; DNA: TGTGCCAGCAGCTTGGTCCTAAACAATGAGCAGTTCTTC
J: TRBJ2-5; V: TRBV20-1; D: -; size: few; CDR3: CSARGGDNQETQYF; DNA: TGCAGTGCTAGGGGAGGGGACAACCAAGAGACCCAGTACTTC
J: TRBJ2-3; V: TRBV7-9; D: -; size: few; CDR3: CAPPGAQYF; DNA: TGTGCCCCCCCGGGGGCGCAGTATTTT
J: TRBJ1-1; V: TRBV20-1; D: -; size: -; CDR3: CSATTPDSLFPDMNTEAFF; DNA: TGCAGTGCCACAACACCAGACAGTCTATTTCCCGATATGAACACTGAAGCTTTCTTT
J: TRBJ2-2; V: TRBV9; D: -; size: few; CDR3: CASSVGSGELFF; DNA: TGTGCCAGCAGCGTAGGGTCCGGGGAGCTGTTTTTT
J: TRBJ2-7; V: TRBV9; D: -; size: few; CDR3: CASSPQKGNEQYF; DNA: TGTGCCAGCAGCCCTCAGAAAGGAAACGAGCAGTACTTC
J: TRBJ2-1; V: TRBV5-6; D: TRBD1; size: -; CDR3: CASSLPPNVGQGVYNEQFF; DNA: TGTGCCAGCAGCTTACCCCCGAATGTAGGACAGGGGGTCTACAATGAGCAGTTCTTC
J: TRBJ2-1; V: TRBV11-3; D: TRBD2; size: -; CDR3: CASSLESSGNEQFF; DNA: TGTGCCAGCAGCTTAGAAAGTAGCGGGAATGAGCAGTTCTTC
J: TRBJ2-1; V: TRBV2; D: TRBD2; size: -; CDR3: CASSGLAGVSYNEQFF; DNA: TGTGCCAGCAGTGGACTAGCGGGGGTGTCCTACAATGAGCAGTTCTTC
J: TRBJ2-5; V: TRBV9; D: -; size: many; CDR3: CASSVDEETQYF; DNA: TGTGCCAGCAGCGTAGATGAAGAGACCCAGTACTTC
J: TRBJ2-7; V: TRBV7-9; D: -; size: -; CDR3: CASSPSTHYEQYF; DNA: TGTGCCAGCAGCCCCTCGACGCACTACGAGCAGTACTTC
J: TRBJ1-1; V: TRBV5-1; D: TRBD1; size: few; CDR3: CASRRRDRVNEAFF; DNA: TGCGCCAGCAGACGACGGGACAGGGTCAATGAAGCTTTCTTT
J: TRBJ2-3; V: TRBV7-9; D: -; size: -; CDR3: CASSPRTPVLTDTQYF; DNA: TGTGCCAGCAGCCCCCGAACCCCAGTCCTCACAGATACGCAGTATTTT
J: TRBJ2-1; V: TRBV12-3/TRBV12-4; D: -; size: -; CDR3: CASGFRGSRNEQFF; DNA: TGTGCCAGCGGATTCAGGGGATCGCGCAATGAGCAGTTCTTC
J: TRBJ1-1; V: TRBV18; D: -; size: -; CDR3: CASSPSWGGSNTEAFF; DNA: TGTGCCAGCTCACCAAGCTGGGGTGGGTCGAACACTGAAGCTTTCTTT
J: TRBJ2-3; V: TRBV4-3; D: TRBD2; size: -; CDR3: CASSQDNLAGTDTQYF; DNA: TGCGCCAGCAGCCAAGATAACCTAGCGGGCACAGATACGCAGTATTTT
J: TRBJ2-5; V: TRBV3-1; D: -; size: few; CDR3: CASTKRSPETQYF; DNA: TGTGCCAGCACGAAAAGGTCTCCAGAGACCCAGTACTTC
J: TRBJ2-2; V: TRBV27; D: -; size: few; CDR3: CASSLLLTGELFF; DNA: TGTGCCAGCAGTTTATTATTAACCGGGGAGCTGTTTTTT
J: TRBJ1-3; V: TRBV24-1; D: -; size: -; CDR3: CATSASTGNTIYF; DNA: TGTGCCACCAGTGCCTCGACAGGAAACACCATATATTTT
J: TRBJ1-3; V: TRBV6-5; D: TRBD1; size: few; CDR3: CASSYSIIQGHSGNTIYF; DNA: TGTGCCAGCAGTTACTCGATCATACAGGGGCACTCTGGAAACACCATATATTTT
J: TRBJ2-7; V: TRBV20-1; D: -; size: few; CDR3: CSARDLGGESYEQYF; DNA: TGCAGTGCTAGAGATCTGGGGGGAGAATCCTACGAGCAGTACTTC
J: TRBJ1-1; V: TRBV20-1; D: -; size: -; CDR3: CSASLDSRGAEAFF; DNA: TGCAGTGCTAGTTTGGACTCCCGAGGGGCTGAAGCTTTCTTT
J: TRBJ1-2; V: TRBV24-1; D: -; size: few; CDR3: CATSERGGYTF; DNA: TGTGCCACCAGTGAACGAGGTGGCTACACCTTC
J: TRBJ2-3; V: TRBV2; D: TRBD1; size: -; CDR3: CASSGGTGPADTQYF; DNA: TGTGCCAGCAGTGGAGGGACAGGGCCCGCAGATACGCAGTATTTT
J: TRBJ1-1; V: TRBV30; D: -; size: few; CDR3: CAWAKNGNTEAFF; DNA: TGTGCCTGGGCGAAAAATGGGAATACTGAAGCTTTCTTT
J: TRBJ2-5; V: TRBV5-1; D: TRBD2; size: -; CDR3: CASSLGVAGEETQYF; DNA: TGCGCCAGCAGCTTGGGAGTAGCGGGGGAAGAGACCCAGTACTTC
J: TRBJ2-1; V: TRBV5-1; D: -; size: few; CDR3: CASSPSPGLRYNEQFF; DNA: TGCGCCAGCAGCCCCTCACCGGGATTAAGATACAATGAGCAGTTCTTC
J: TRBJ2-4; V: TRBV6-2/TRBV6-3; D: -; size: few; CDR3: CASSYSGLSGWLDIQYF; DNA: TGTGCCAGCAGTTATTCGGGGTTGTCGGGTTGGTTGGACATTCAGTACTTC
J: TRBJ1-2; V: TRBV20-1; D: TRBD1; size: -; CDR3: CSATSGDRNYGYTF; DNA: TGCAGTGCTACAAGTGGGGACAGGAACTATGGCTACACCTTC
J: TRBJ1-1; V: TRBV10-3; D: -; size: -; CDR3: CAISESSWTVNTEAFF; DNA: TGTGCCATCAGTGAGTCGTCGTGGACGGTCAACACTGAAGCTTTCTTT
J: TRBJ1-6; V: TRBV7-9; D: TRBD1; size: -; CDR3: CASSTTGETHSPLHF; DNA: TGTGCCAGCAGCACGACAGGGGAGACCCATTCACCCCTCCACTTT
J: TRBJ2-7; V: TRBV7-8; D: TRBD1; size: few; CDR3: CASSQRTGSAYEQYF; DNA: TGTGCCAGCAGCCAACGGACAGGGTCAGCCTACGAGCAGTACTTC
J: TRBJ2-6; V: TRBV30; D: -; size: -; CDR3: CAWSVIGAGANVLTF; DNA: TGTGCCTGGAGTGTTATAGGGGCTGGGGCCAACGTCCTGACTTTC
J: TRBJ1-1; V: TRBV18; D: -; size: -; CDR3: CASSPVERNTEAFF; DNA: TGTGCCAGCTCACCTGTGGAGAGAAACACTGAAGCTTTCTTT
J: TRBJ2-5; V: TRBV4-1; D: -; size: many; CDR3: CASSQDRRAETQYF; DNA: TGCGCCAGCAGCCAAGACCGAAGGGCAGAGACCCAGTACTTC
J: TRBJ1-5; V: TRBV7-2; D: -; size: -; CDR3: CASSFYGGGNQPQHF; DNA: TGTGCCAGCAGCTTCTACGGGGGTGGCAATCAGCCCCAGCATTTT
J: TRBJ2-7; V: TRBV30; D: -; size: -; CDR3: CAWARGYEQYF; DNA: TGTGCCTGGGCCAGGGGTTACGAGCAGTACTTC
J: TRBJ2-1; V: TRBV6-5; D: TRBD1; size: -; CDR3: CASSWALPGGKLRNEQFF; DNA: TGTGCCAGCAGCTGGGCCCTCCCAGGGGGAAAGTTGAGGAATGAGCAGTTCTTC
J: TRBJ2-7; V: TRBV27; D: TRBD1; size: -; CDR3: CASSFLTGGVDEQYF; DNA: TGTGCCAGCAGTTTCCTGACAGGGGGCGTTGACGAGCAGTACTTC
J: TRBJ1-5; V: TRBV12-3/TRBV12-4; D: -; size: few; CDR3: CASSLVVTGGDQPQHF; DNA: TGTGCCAGCAGTTTAGTGGTGACAGGAGGAGATCAGCCCCAGCATTTT
J: TRBJ2-1; V: TRBV3-1; D: TRBD2; size: few; CDR3: CASSHRTSGGNNEQFF; DNA: TGTGCCAGCAGCCACCGGACTAGCGGGGGAAACAATGAGCAGTTCTTC
J: TRBJ2-1; V: TRBV12-3/TRBV12-4; D: TRBD2; size: -; CDR3: CASSFTLQSGGAWNEQFF; DNA: TGTGCCAGCAGTTTTACTCTACAAAGCGGGGGGGCCTGGAATGAGCAGTTCTTC
J: TRBJ2-2; V: TRBV20-1; D: TRBD2; size: few; CDR3: CSARDWTSATGELFF; DNA: TGCAGTGCTAGAGACTGGACTAGCGCCACCGGGGAGCTGTTTTTT
J: TRBJ2-2; V: TRBV18; D: TRBD1; size: -; CDR3: CASSAGTEDTGELFF; DNA: TGTGCCAGCTCCGCCGGGACAGAGGACACCGGGGAGCTGTTTTTT
J: TRBJ2-1; V: TRBV4-1; D: TRBD1; size: -; CDR3: CASSQETGGYYNEQFF; DNA: TGCGCCAGCAGCCAAGAGACAGGGGGTTACTACAATGAGCAGTTCTTC